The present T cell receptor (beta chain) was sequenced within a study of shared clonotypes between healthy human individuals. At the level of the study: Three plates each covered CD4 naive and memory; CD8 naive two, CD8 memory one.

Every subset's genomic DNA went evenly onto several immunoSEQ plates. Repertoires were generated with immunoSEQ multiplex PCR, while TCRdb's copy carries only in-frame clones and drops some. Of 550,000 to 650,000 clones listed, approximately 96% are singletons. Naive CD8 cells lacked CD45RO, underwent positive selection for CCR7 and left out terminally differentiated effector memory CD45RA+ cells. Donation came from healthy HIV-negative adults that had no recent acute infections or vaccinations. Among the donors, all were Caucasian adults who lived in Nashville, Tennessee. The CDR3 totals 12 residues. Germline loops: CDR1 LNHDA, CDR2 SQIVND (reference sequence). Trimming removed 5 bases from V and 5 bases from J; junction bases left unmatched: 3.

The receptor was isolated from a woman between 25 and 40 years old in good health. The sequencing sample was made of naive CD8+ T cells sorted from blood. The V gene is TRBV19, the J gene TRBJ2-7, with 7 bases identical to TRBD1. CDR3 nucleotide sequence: TGTGCCAGTAGTTTTACAGGGGACGAGCAGTACTTC. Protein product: CASSFTGDEQYF. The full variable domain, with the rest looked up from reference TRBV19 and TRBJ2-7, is DGGITQSPKYLFRKEGQNVTLSCEQNLNHDAMYWYRQDPGQGLRLIYYSQIVNDFQKGDIAEGYSVSREKKESFPLTVTSAQKNPTAFYLCASSFTGDEQYFGPGTRLTVT.